The sequence of this T cell receptor (beta chain) was determined in a study of cytomegalovirus exposure and HLA in healthy donors. To note about this clone: Its target is not known.

PCR employed 60 Vbeta and 13 Jbeta primers. Repertoires were generated with immunoSEQ multiplex PCR, while TCRdb's copy carries only in-frame clones and drops some. Altogether around 150,000 clones are present, around four fifths being singletons, with the ten largest covering nearly 3.5%. Trimming removed 5 bases from V and 6 bases from J, with 17 bases in between. Germline V lookup: CDR1 SGHTA, CDR2 FQGNSA. The CDR3 has 16 amino acids. Notes on the study in general: Cytomegalovirus-associated status was assigned to 164 TCR beta chains. It is likely that the observed cluster of highly shared sequence variants was a sequencing artifact. The majority of CMV-associated TCR beta chains were reported as apparently HLA-restricted in a later analysis.

Sequenced: PBMCs. The TCR was taken from a male donor in good health and CMV-seronegative. The J gene is TRBJ1-6, the V gene TRBV7-2, with D uncertain. The CDR3 DNA reads TGTGCCAGCAGCAGAGCCGGTCGCATATCTAATTCACCCCTCCACTTT. It specifies CASSRAGRISNSPLHF.